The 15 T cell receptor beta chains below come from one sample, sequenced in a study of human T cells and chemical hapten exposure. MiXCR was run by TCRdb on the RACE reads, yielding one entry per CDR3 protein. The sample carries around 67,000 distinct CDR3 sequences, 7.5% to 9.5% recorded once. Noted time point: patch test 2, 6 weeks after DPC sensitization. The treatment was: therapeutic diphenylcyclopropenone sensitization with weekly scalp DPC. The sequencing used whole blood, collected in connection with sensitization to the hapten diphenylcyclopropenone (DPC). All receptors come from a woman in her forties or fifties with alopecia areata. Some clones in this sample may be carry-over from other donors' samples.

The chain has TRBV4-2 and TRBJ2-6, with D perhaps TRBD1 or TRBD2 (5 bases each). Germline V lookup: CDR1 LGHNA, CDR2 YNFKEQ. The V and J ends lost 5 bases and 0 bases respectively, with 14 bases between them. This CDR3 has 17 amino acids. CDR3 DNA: TGTGCCAGCAGCAAGGAAGGGACCCCCTCTGGGGCCAACGTCCTGACTTTC. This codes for CASSKEGTPSGANVLTF.

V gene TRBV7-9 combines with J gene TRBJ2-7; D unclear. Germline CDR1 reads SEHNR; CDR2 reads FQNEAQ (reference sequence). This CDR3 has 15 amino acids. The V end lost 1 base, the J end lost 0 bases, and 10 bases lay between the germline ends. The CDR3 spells CASSLVPLSSYEQYF. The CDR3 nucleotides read TGTGCCAGCAGCTTAGTCCCGTTGAGCTCCTACGAGCAGTACTTC.

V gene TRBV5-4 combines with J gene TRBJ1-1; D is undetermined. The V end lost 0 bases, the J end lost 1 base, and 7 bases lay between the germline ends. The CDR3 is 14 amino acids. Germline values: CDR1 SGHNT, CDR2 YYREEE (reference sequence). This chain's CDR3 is CASSLVGTNTEAFF. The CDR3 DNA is TGTGCCAGCAGCTTGGTAGGAACGAACACTGAAGCTTTCTTT. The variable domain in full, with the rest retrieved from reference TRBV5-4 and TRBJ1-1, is ETGVTQSPTHLIKTRGQQVTLRCSSQSGHNTVSWYQQALGQGPQFIFQYYREEENGRGNFPPRFSGLQFPNYSSELNVNALELDDSALYLCASSLVGTNTEAFFGQGTRLTVV.

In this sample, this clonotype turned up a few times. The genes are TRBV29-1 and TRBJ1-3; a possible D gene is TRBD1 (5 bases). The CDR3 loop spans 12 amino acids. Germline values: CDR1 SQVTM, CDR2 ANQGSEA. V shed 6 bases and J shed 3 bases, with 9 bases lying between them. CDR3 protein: CSVGQDGNTIYF. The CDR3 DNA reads TGCAGCGTGGGGCAGGATGGAAACACCATATATTTT. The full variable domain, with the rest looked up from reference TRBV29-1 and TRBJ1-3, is SAVISQKPSRDICQRGTSLTIQCQVDSQVTMMFWYRQQPGQSLTLIATANQGSEATYESGFVIDKFPISRPNLTFSTLTVSNMSPEDSSIYLCSVGQDGNTIYFGEGSWLTVV.

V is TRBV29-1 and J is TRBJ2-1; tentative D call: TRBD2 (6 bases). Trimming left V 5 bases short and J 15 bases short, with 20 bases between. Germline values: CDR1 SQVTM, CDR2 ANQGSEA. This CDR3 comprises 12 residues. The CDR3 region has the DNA TGCAGCGTTTGGGGGGTAGCAGGAGTAACGTTCTTC. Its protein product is CSVWGVAGVTFF.

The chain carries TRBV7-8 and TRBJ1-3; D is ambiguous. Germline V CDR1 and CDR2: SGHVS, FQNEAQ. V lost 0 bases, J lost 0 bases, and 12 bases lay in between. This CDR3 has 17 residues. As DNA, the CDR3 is TGTGCCAGCAGCTTAGCGGACGGTGGGTCCTCTGGAAACACCATATATTTT. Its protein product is CASSLADGGSSGNTIYF.

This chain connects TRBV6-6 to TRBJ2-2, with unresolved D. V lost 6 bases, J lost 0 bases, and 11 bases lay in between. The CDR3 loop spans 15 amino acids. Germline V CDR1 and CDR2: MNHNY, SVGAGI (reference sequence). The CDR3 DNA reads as TGTGCCAGCAGCGCTAGTCCTCCGAACACCGGGGAGCTGTTTTTT. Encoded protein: CASSASPPNTGELFF.

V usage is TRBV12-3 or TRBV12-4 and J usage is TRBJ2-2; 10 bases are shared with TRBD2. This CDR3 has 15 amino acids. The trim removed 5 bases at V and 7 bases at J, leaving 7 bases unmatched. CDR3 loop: CASSKAGGRGGELFF. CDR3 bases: TGTGCCAGCAGTAAAGCGGGGGGGCGAGGCGGGGAGCTGTTTTTT.

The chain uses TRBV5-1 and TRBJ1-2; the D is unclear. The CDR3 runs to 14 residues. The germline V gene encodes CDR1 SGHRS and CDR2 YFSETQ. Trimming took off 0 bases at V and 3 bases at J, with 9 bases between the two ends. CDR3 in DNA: TGCGCCAGCAGCTTGGGACTTACAGACTATGGCTACACCTTC. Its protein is CASSLGLTDYGYTF.

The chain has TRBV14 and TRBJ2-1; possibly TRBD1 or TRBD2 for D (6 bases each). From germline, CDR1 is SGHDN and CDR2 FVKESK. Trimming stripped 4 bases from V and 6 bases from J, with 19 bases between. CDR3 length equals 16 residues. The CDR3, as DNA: TGTGCCAGCAGCCTCTACAAGGGGGGCAGGGGCAATGAGCAGTTCTTC. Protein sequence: CASSLYKGGRGNEQFF.

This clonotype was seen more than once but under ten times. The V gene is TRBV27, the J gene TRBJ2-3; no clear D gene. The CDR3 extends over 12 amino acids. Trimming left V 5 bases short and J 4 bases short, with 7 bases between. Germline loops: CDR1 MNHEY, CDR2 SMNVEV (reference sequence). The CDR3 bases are TGTGCCAGCAGTCTTAGTCCAGATACGCAGTATTTT. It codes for CASSLSPDTQYF.

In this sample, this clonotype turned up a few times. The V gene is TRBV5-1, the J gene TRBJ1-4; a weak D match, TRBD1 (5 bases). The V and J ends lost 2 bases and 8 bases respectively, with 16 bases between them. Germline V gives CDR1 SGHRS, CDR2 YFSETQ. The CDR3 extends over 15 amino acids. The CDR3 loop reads CASSLIGREEEKLFF. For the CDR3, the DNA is TGCGCCAGCAGCTTAATCGGCAGGGAGGAAGAAAAACTGTTTTTT.

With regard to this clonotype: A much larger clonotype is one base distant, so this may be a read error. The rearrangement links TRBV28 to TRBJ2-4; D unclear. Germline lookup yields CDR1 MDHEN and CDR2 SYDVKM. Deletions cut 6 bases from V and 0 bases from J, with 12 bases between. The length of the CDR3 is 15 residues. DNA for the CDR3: TGTGCCAGCAGGATCAGGCCTCTAGCCAAAAACATTCAGTACTTC. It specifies CASRIRPLAKNIQYF.

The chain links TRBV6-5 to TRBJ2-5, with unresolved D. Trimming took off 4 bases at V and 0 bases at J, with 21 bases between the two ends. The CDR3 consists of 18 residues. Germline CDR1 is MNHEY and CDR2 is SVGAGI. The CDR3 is CASSSTSVTQSYQETQYF. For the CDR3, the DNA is TGTGCCAGCAGTTCTACATCGGTAACCCAATCGTACCAAGAGACCCAGTACTTC.

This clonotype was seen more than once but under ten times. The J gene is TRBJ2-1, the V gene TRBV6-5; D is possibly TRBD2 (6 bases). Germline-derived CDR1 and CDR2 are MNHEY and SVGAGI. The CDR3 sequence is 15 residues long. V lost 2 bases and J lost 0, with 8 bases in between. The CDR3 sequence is CASSYAGLSYNEQFF. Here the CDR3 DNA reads TGTGCCAGCAGTTACGCGGGACTCTCCTACAATGAGCAGTTCTTC.